This T cell receptor (beta chain) was documented in a study of cytomegalovirus exposure and HLA in healthy donors. Study-wide points: A few CMV-associated chains proved CMV antigen-specific in vitro. A prior analysis recorded that most TCR beta V segments were productive about 87% or about 30% of the time.

This CDR3 spans 11 amino acids. Per germline, CDR1 SNHLY and CDR2 FYNNEI. Trimming removed 5 bases at V and 2 bases at J, with 4 bases between. As for this clone: Its target is unknown. Distinct nucleotide sequences in the sample also encode this CDR3.

Both 60 Vbeta primers and 13 Jbeta primers went into the PCR. Authors' processing steps: It was a later analysis that counted about 80 million unique TCR beta chains, of which some 12 million were shared. Using immunoSEQ multiplex PCR, the repertoire was profiled, and TCRdb retains in-frame clones only, with some absent. D and trimming come from the DNA, and the V and J calls and clone size come from that table. The sample contains approximately 190,000 clones, roughly 86% of which appear only once. This receptor was obtained from a man aged 40-49 years in good health and CMV-seropositive. The sequenced sample consisted of PBMCs. This chain uses TRBV2 with TRBJ2-7; D ambiguous. The CDR3 sequence is CASSQTYEQYF. For the CDR3, the DNA is TGTGCCAGCAGTCAGACCTACGAGCAGTACTTC.